The present entry profiles one T cell receptor (beta chain) with its context. Its antigen is not yet known. Nothing much larger sits one base from this clone, and base qualities are not available. The sample is drawn from a study of CD8 T cells in Susac syndrome (dated by TCRdb to between 2018 and 2021). Regarding the complete study: Of the Susac syndrome patients who were sequenced, eight were in clinical remission while more than five had clinically active disease. At blood withdrawal, Susac syndrome patients were either therapy-naive, taking corticosteroids (in some cases with IVIg as well), or taking IVIg alone. Repertoire sequencing was used to test whether CD8+ T cell activation and differentiation in Susac syndrome was antigen driven. Clonality of the CD8+ T cell repertoire was compared between more than 10 healthy donors, about 14 Susac syndrome patients and approximately 16 multiple sclerosis patients.

The junction carries 14 bases between V and J, which are trimmed by 1 base and 3 bases respectively. Spanning cysteine to phenylalanine, the CDR3 consists of 15 amino acids. Just CDR3 DNA is preserved here, 45 bases in frame from base 1. CDR1 and CDR2, looked up from the germline V gene, are SGHRS and YFSETQ. RNA was extracted with the RNeasy kit and about 0.45 to 1 ug was reverse transcribed using random hexamers. The immunoSEQ multiplex PCR assay, covering 54 Vbeta and 13 Jbeta segments, was used to amplify TCR beta CDR3 regions. Bias from PCR amplification was corrected by using a synthetic template baseline for primer optimization and for computational correction. The study's own analysis went as follows. Only productive sequences were kept, with reads annotated to V, D and J genes according to IMGT and analyzed in immunoSEQ Analyzer. To calculate clonality, Shannon entropy was normalized by log2 of the number of productive unique sequences and then subtracted from one. For each patient and control, public and private clones were evaluated within the 100 most prevalent clones. Susac-specific clones were defined as absent from healthy and MS cohorts, over a thousand published viral clones and other ImmuneACCESS disease sequences. The raw public data were reprocessed by TCRdb itself: fastp quality trimming at Q25, MiXCR clonotype calling, in-frame beta chains only. Each CDR3 protein gets just one entry, which takes the most common genes and DNA from the rows behind it. Here the V and J calls rest on TCRdb's processing, not on the authors' analysis. Across this sample there are 65,000 to 100,000 distinct CDR3 sequences, with 95% to 96% seen only once. Of the sample, about 0.39% falls within the top ten clones.

Results and caveats for the whole study, not just this receptor: CD8+ repertoires in Susac syndrome showed clonal expansion, which was highest in CD8+ TEMRA cells and was greater in clinically active patients than in remitting patients. Roughly 15 and five Susac-specific public clones were found in the total CD8+ and CD8+ TEMRA repertoires, respectively. The number of individuals in the TCR sequencing and HLA analysis was acknowledged as relatively small.

Peripheral blood CD8+ and CD4+ T cells from healthy donors, Susac syndrome patients and multiple sclerosis patients were profiled using high-throughput TCR beta sequencing. Recently defined diagnostic criteria for definite or probable disease were met by the Susac syndrome patients. CD8+ TEMRA cells were enriched by FACS, while bulk CD8+ and CD4+ T cells were purified by magnetic negative isolation. Blood was collected in EDTA tubes and processed within 24 hours, with PBMCs isolated through density gradient centrifugation. PBMCs intended for TCR sequencing were frozen in liquid nitrogen and were later thawed in a 37 degrees C water bath. Purity of sorted or isolated CD4+, CD8+ and CD8+ TEMRA cells was at least 90%.

The receptor's source is a human donor with Susac syndrome. The source material was CD8+ T cells from PBMCs. This chain is built from TRBV5-1 and TRBJ2-7, and perhaps TRBD1 as D gene, on 6 matching bases. The CDR3 amino acid sequence is: CASSLPGTPIYEQYF. The DNA sequence is given as TGCGCCAGCAGCTTGCCCGGGACACCAATCTACGAGCAGTACTTC.